Listed below are T cell receptor beta chains from one sample, sequenced in a study of cytomegalovirus exposure and HLA in healthy donors. Assay: immunoSEQ multiplex PCR; the TCRdb copy retains only in-frame clones and omits some. The table includes about 98,000 clones, 80% to 85% detected once. Sequencing input: PBMCs. Receptor source: a man aged 40-55 years in good health and CMV-seronegative. The CDR3 runs from the conserved cysteine through the conserved F or W. A D gene is named only where the DNA matches it firmly. Only part of the rows carry a size: once, few, many, or a class if the clone is expanded.

-,TRBD1,TRBV5-5,TRBJ2-7,14,TGTGCCAGCAGCTGGACAGGGGACAACTACGAGCAGTACTTC,CASSWTGDNYEQYF
-,-,TRBV11-2,TRBJ2-7,14,TGTGCCAGCAGCTTATCAGGACATTCCTACGAGCAGTACTTC,CASSLSGHSYEQYF
-,-,TRBV5-6,TRBJ1-4,16,TGTGCCAGCAGCTTACAGGGATCGGCGACTAATGAAAAACTGTTTTTT,CASSLQGSATNEKLFF
-,TRBD2,TRBV18,TRBJ2-3,16,TGTGCCAGCTCACCACGGACTAGCGGGGGTGAAGATACGCAGTATTTT,CASSPRTSGGEDTQYF
few,-,TRBV9,TRBJ1-1,15,TGTGCCAGCAGCGTAGCTCACAGGGTGAACACTGAAGCTTTCTTT,CASSVAHRVNTEAFF
once,-,TRBV7-9,TRBJ2-3,15,TGTGCCAGCGCCCGGGGGTCCAGAAGCACAGATACGCAGTATTTT,CASARGSRSTDTQYF
-,-,TRBV29-1,TRBJ1-2,16,TGCAGCGTTTCGGGGGACGCGTCCTCCGACGGATATGGCTACACCTTC,CSVSGDASSDGYGYTF
-,-,TRBV27,TRBJ1-6,14,TGTGCCAGCAGTTTTGGAGGGGTTAATTCACCCCTCCACTTT,CASSFGGVNSPLHF
-,-,TRBV19,TRBJ2-1,17,TGTGCCAGTAGTCCCCTACTTATTCCTAGCTCCTACAATGAGCAGTTCTTC,CASSPLLIPSSYNEQFF
-,TRBD2,TRBV5-1,TRBJ2-7,13,TGCGCCAGCAGCCCGGGAGGGAACTACGAGCAGTACTTC,CASSPGGNYEQYF
-,-,TRBV5-1,TRBJ1-2,13,TGCGCCAGCAGCCAGACAGGTATCTATGGCCACACCTTC,CASSQTGIYGHTF
-,-,TRBV5-1,TRBJ2-3,15,TGCGCCAGCAGCTTGTTCCAGGCCGAAACAGATACGCAGTATTTT,CASSLFQAETDTQYF
-,TRBD2,TRBV6-5,TRBJ2-3,16,TGTGCCAGCAGTTACTCGGGAGCGGGGCCGCGGAATACGCAGTATTTT,CASSYSGAGPRNTQYF
-,-,TRBV6-6,TRBJ1-3,15,TGTGCCAGCAGATCGCCCAGTATCTCTGGAAACACCATATATTTT,CASRSPSISGNTIYF
-,TRBD2,TRBV2,TRBJ2-3,16,TGTGCCAGCAGCCCCATTGCGGGGGGGGTGGGAGATACGCAGTATTTT,CASSPIAGGVGDTQYF
once,TRBD2,TRBV19,TRBJ2-2,14,TGTGCCAGTAGTAGCGGGGGAGGGGCCGGGGAGCTGTTTTTT,CASSSGGGAGELFF
-,-,TRBV28,TRBJ1-6,15,TGTGCCAGCAGCGACGACAGCTCCTATAATTCACCCCTCCACTTT,CASSDDSSYNSPLHF
-,TRBD2,TRBV11-2,TRBJ2-7,15,TGTGCCAGCAGCTCAGCACTAGCGGGGTTGGACGAGCAGTACTTC,CASSSALAGLDEQYF
-,-,TRBV6-1,TRBJ1-3,16,TGTGCCAGCAGTGAATCTACAGGGATGGGAGGAAACACCATATATTTT,CASSESTGMGGNTIYF
once,-,TRBV13,TRBJ1-1,13,TGTGCCAGCAGCTTACTCGGAACGGGTGAAGCTTTCTTT,CASSLLGTGEAFF
-,TRBD1,TRBV30,TRBJ2-3,13,TGTGCCTGGAGTGGACAGGGGGCACTCACGCAGTATTTT,CAWSGQGALTQYF
-,-,TRBV7-2,TRBJ2-1,13,TGTGCCAGCAGCTCGTCTATTGTGGTCGAGCAGTTCTTC,CASSSSIVVEQFF
few,-,TRBV10-3,TRBJ2-7,12,TGTGCCATCAGCGGAGGACGGTACGAGCAGTACTTC,CAISGGRYEQYF
-,TRBD2,TRBV25-1,TRBJ2-3,15,TGTGCCAGCAGTGAACTAGCGGGGAGCACAGATACGCAGTATTTT,CASSELAGSTDTQYF
-,TRBD2,TRBV7-3,TRBJ2-3,15,TGTGCCAGCAGCTTATGGGGGGGAACCACAGATACGCAGTATTTT,CASSLWGGTTDTQYF
-,-,TRBV6-1,TRBJ1-5,13,TGTGCCAGCATTAGGGACAACAACCAGCCCCAGCATTTT,CASIRDNNQPQHF
-,-,TRBV29-1,TRBJ2-1,13,TGCAGCGTTCTAGGGGGGGCTGGAGATGAGCAGTTCTTC,CSVLGGAGDEQFF
-,TRBD2,TRBV11-2,TRBJ2-1,17,TGTGCCAGCAGCCCGCGACTAGCGGGGAGCTCCTACAATGAGCAGTTCTTC,CASSPRLAGSSYNEQFF
-,TRBD1,TRBV5-4,TRBJ1-2,14,TGTGCCAGCAGCGCCTGGGACAGAAACTATGGCTACACCTTC,CASSAWDRNYGYTF
-,-,TRBV5-4,TRBJ1-1,14,TGTGCCAGCAGCCGCGGGGGGATGAACACTGAAGCTTTCTTT,CASSRGGMNTEAFF
-,TRBD1,TRBV6-1,TRBJ2-7,13,TGTGCCAGCACCAAGACAGGGACCTACGAGCAGTACTTC,CASTKTGTYEQYF
-,-,TRBV6-1,TRBJ2-7,14,TGTGCCAGCAGTGGGGGGGGCCTAACCTACGAGCAGTACTTC,CASSGGGLTYEQYF
-,-,TRBV5-1,TRBJ2-7,14,TGCGCCAGCAGCACGGAGGGGGGGGGCTACGAGCAGTACTTC,CASSTEGGGYEQYF
-,-,TRBV6-1,TRBJ2-1,13,TGTGCCAGCGCGCACTCTAGGAGAGATGAGCAGTTCTTC,CASAHSRRDEQFF
-,-,TRBV18,TRBJ1-1,15,TGTGCCAGCTCACCAGGGTGGGGGGAGAACACTGAAGCTTTCTTT,CASSPGWGENTEAFF
-,-,TRBV11-3,TRBJ2-1,14,TGTGCCAGCAGCTTGGCAAACCTCCCCAATGAGCAGTTCTTC,CASSLANLPNEQFF
-,-,TRBV5-6,TRBJ1-2,14,TGTGCCAGCAGCTTTTCCTCTCTCCGCTATGGCTACACCTTC,CASSFSSLRYGYTF
few,TRBD1,TRBV5-6,TRBJ2-2,19,TGTGCCAGCAGCGGTCCTCCGTGGGGGACAGGGAAGGGGACCGGGGAGCTGTTTTTT,CASSGPPWGTGKGTGELFF
-,-,TRBV9,TRBJ2-3,14,TGTGCCAGCAGCCCCCGCAGGCATACAGATACGCAGTATTTT,CASSPRRHTDTQYF
-,TRBD1,TRBV7-9,TRBJ2-7,16,TGTGCCAGCAGCTTAGCGGGGGACAGGGGAGCTTACGAGCAGTACTTC,CASSLAGDRGAYEQYF
-,TRBD2,TRBV11-2,TRBJ2-5,15,TGTGCCAGCAGCTTATCGAACGGGGGGCAAGAGACCCAGTACTTC,CASSLSNGGQETQYF